These 19 T cell receptor beta chains originate from one sample sequenced in a study of OX40 agonist ivuxolimab in advanced cancers. Method: immunoSEQ multiplex PCR; TCRdb's copy keeps in-frame clones and lacks some. This sample yields more than 75,000 clones, of which around 85% are seen a single time; approximately 5% belongs to the top ten. Sequenced material: CD4+ or CD8+ T cells sorted from blood, taken in a trial of the OX40 agonist ivuxolimab. These receptors were obtained from an adult with an advanced solid tumor such as melanoma, head and neck, liver or kidney cancer.

The rearrangement uses TRBV4-3 and TRBJ2-7; 8 bases map to TRBD1. V shed 3 bases, J shed 7 bases, and the junction held 11 bases outside the gene matches. CDR1 LGHNA and CDR2 YSLEER come from the germline V gene. The CDR3 totals 15 residues. The CDR3 coding sequence is TGCGCCAGCAGCCACCAGGACCAGGGGGCGGGTGAGCAGTACTTC. It codes for CASSHQDQGAGEQYF.

The chain has TRBV11-2 and TRBJ2-5; tentatively, D is TRBD2 (5 bases). Germline values: CDR1 SGHAT, CDR2 FQNNGV. This CDR3 has 15 residues. The V gene lost 6 bases and the J gene lost 7 bases, with 21 bases spanning the gap. The CDR3 spells CASRQRETLLGTQYF. In DNA, the CDR3 is TGTGCCAGCAGGCAGAGGGAGACACTTCTAGGGACCCAGTACTTC.

CDR3 DNA sequence: TGTGCCAGCAGCTTGTTCCAGGGGGCGGGAAACACTGAAGCTTTCTTT. This sequence encodes CASSLFQGAGNTEAFF. V and J are TRBV5-6 and TRBJ1-1; TRBD1 aligns across 8 bases. The junction had 7 bases not matched to a gene; V was cut back by 1 base and J by 2 bases. Germline V lookup: CDR1 SGHDT, CDR2 YYEEEE. This CDR3 spans 16 amino acids.

This clone was detected only once. The rearrangement links TRBV5-8 to TRBJ2-1; TRBD1 aligns across 7 bases. Germline V CDR1 and CDR2: SGHTS, YDEGEE. This CDR3 is built from 15 residues. Trimming at V came to 4 bases and at J to 8 bases, leaving 12 bases not matched to a gene. The CDR3: CASSPREGGVDEQFF. The CDR3 region has the DNA TGTGCCAGCAGCCCGCGCGAAGGGGGCGTGGATGAGCAGTTCTTC.

This chain connects TRBV18 to TRBJ1-1, with TRBD1 identical over 9 bases. Trimming removed 3 bases from V and 6 bases from J; junction bases left unmatched: 5. Germline-derived CDR1 and CDR2 are KGHSH and LQKENI. The CDR3 length is 14 residues. In nucleotides, the CDR3 is TGTGCCAGCTCACCGGACCGGACAGGGGCTGAAGCTTTCTTT. This codes for CASSPDRTGAEAFF. The full variable domain, rest sourced from reference TRBV18 and TRBJ1-1, is NAGVMQNPRHLVRRRGQEARLRCSPMKGHSHVYWYRQLPEEGLKFMVYLQKENIIDESGMPKERFSAEFPKEGPSILRIQQVVRGDSAAYFCASSPDRTGAEAFFGQGTRLTVV.

This clone has only a few counts. V usage is TRBV7-2 and J usage is TRBJ2-7; unclear D gene. Trimming stripped 0 bases from V and 3 bases from J, with 9 bases between. Germline values: CDR1 SGHTA, CDR2 FQGNSA. The CDR3 totals 14 residues. DNA of the CDR3: TGTGCCAGCAGCTTAGCATACGGCCACTACGAGCAGTACTTC. It translates to CASSLAYGHYEQYF.

J is TRBJ1-4 and V is TRBV19; tentative D call: TRBD1 (5 bases). CDR1 and CDR2 (germline): LNHDA, SQIVND (reference sequence). The CDR3 is made up of 13 amino acids. Between the trimmed V and J ends, which lost 8 bases and 4 bases, there was a span of 11 bases. The CDR3 sequence: CASVDRFNEKLFF. The DNA of the CDR3 is TGTGCCAGTGTCGACAGATTTAATGAAAAACTGTTTTTT.

The rearrangement joins TRBV2 to TRBJ1-6; D perhaps matches TRBD1 (5 bases). This CDR3 spans 17 amino acids. V was shortened by 0 bases and J by 0 bases, with 9 bases between the two germline ends. The germline CDR1 and CDR2 sequences are SNHLY and FYNNEI. The CDR3 region has the DNA TGTGCCAGCAGTGAAGCGCGGGGGAGCTCCTATAATTCACCCCTCCACTTT. This translates into CASSEARGSSYNSPLHF.

This clone was detected a few times. V and J are TRBV30 and TRBJ1-1; D call uncertain. The V gene's germline CDR1 is GTSNPN and CDR2 SVGIG (reference sequence). The V and J ends lost 0 bases and 6 bases respectively, with 14 bases between them. The CDR3 length is 14 residues. DNA for the CDR3: TGTGCCTGGAGTGTTGCCTCTCATAGGGCTGAAGCTTTCTTT. Its translation is CAWSVASHRAEAFF.

A single count supports this clone. The V and J genes are TRBV7-8 and TRBJ2-7, with 11 bases matching TRBD1. V shed 3 bases and J 3 bases; nucleotides not matched to a gene: 1. The germline V gene has CDR1 SGHVS and CDR2 FQNEAQ. The CDR3 loop spans 14 amino acids. CDR3 nucleotide sequence: TGTGCCAGCAGCTTCGGGACAGGGGGCTACGAGCAGTACTTC. This encodes CASSFGTGGYEQYF.

The V and J genes are TRBV2 and TRBJ2-3; TRBD2 matches at 7 bases. V lost 1 base, J lost 11 bases, and 15 bases stayed unmatched. Per germline, CDR1 SNHLY and CDR2 FYNNEI. The CDR3 consists of 16 residues. CDR3 region: CASSEGWGLLDLGQYF. Written as DNA, the CDR3 is TGTGCCAGCAGTGAAGGGTGGGGACTACTTGATTTAGGGCAGTATTTT.

The rearrangement uses TRBV9 and TRBJ2-3; D unclear. The germline V gene has CDR1 SGDLS and CDR2 YYNGEE. The CDR3 has 12 residues. With 9 bases removed from V and 4 bases from J, the gap between germline ends came to 12 bases. CDR3 residues: CATSPASDTQYF. CDR3 coding DNA: TGTGCCACCAGTCCGGCCTCAGATACGCAGTATTTT.

The chain uses TRBV9 and TRBJ2-3, with 8 bases fitting TRBD2. The ends lost 0 bases at V and 7 bases at J; junction bases unmatched: 7. The CDR3 has 15 residues. Germline CDR1 reads SGDLS; CDR2 reads YYNGEE. DNA for the CDR3: TGTGCCAGCAGCGTAGGTAGCGGGGTCGTCTATACGCAGTATTTT. It specifies CASSVGSGVVYTQYF.

This clone was counted between two and nine times. The J gene is TRBJ2-7, the V gene TRBV7-7, with D perhaps matching TRBD1 or TRBD2 (6 bases each). Per the germline V gene, CDR1 is SSHAT and CDR2 is FNYEAQ (reference sequence). The CDR3 has 13 amino acids. V was cut by 5 bases and J by 6 bases, with 14 bases left in between. Here the CDR3 DNA reads TGTGCCAGCAGCCCAATCGGGGGCGGCGAGCAGTACTTC. This sequence encodes CASSPIGGGEQYF.

V usage is TRBV4-1 and J usage is TRBJ2-1; 9 nucleotides match TRBD2. J gave up 0 bases and V 3 bases, and 12 bases lay outside the gene matches. Germline V gives CDR1 MGHRA, CDR2 YSYEKL. The CDR3 contains 19 residues. In DNA form, the CDR3 reads TGCGCCAGCAGCCAGCTGTCTAGCGGGGTGACGAGCTCCTACAATGAGCAGTTCTTC. Amino acid sequence: CASSQLSSGVTSSYNEQFF.

J is TRBJ2-7 and V is TRBV6-1; 8 bases agree with TRBD1. The CDR3 length is 16 residues. Germline V gene data show CDR1 as MNHNS and CDR2 as SASEGT. Germline trimming cut 0 bases from V and 2 bases from J; bases unmatched to any gene: 6. CDR3 region: CASSEALGQAPYEQYF. CDR3 DNA sequence: TGTGCCAGCAGTGAAGCGCTGGGACAGGCCCCCTACGAGCAGTACTTC.

The J gene is TRBJ1-4, the V gene TRBV7-9; D perhaps matches TRBD1 (5 bases). Trimming stripped 4 bases from V and 3 bases from J, with 15 bases between. The CDR3 contains 16 residues. Germline V CDR1 and CDR2: SEHNR, FQNEAQ (reference sequence). CDR3 nucleotide sequence: TGTGCCAGCAGCTCCACCCTCAGGGTACCTAATGAAAAACTGTTTTTT. It yields the protein CASSSTLRVPNEKLFF.

In this sample, this clone turned up a few times. The gene calls are TRBV15 and TRBJ1-2; tentative D call: TRBD1 (5 bases). Trimming took off 5 bases at V and 4 bases at J, with 11 bases between the two ends. The CDR3 has 13 residues. Germline V gene data show CDR1 as LNHNV and CDR2 as YYDKDF (reference sequence). The CDR3 loop is CATSPSGTYGYTF. The CDR3 bases are TGTGCCACCAGCCCATCAGGGACCTATGGCTACACCTTC.

The chain carries TRBV4-1 and TRBJ2-3; 10 nucleotides line up with TRBD1. The CDR3 sequence is 17 residues long. V lost 2 bases and J lost 0; bases outside the gene matches: 5. The germline V gene encodes CDR1 MGHRA and CDR2 YSYEKL. The CDR3 spells CASSQSRTGGSTDTQYF. The CDR3 DNA reads TGCGCCAGCAGCCAATCCCGGACAGGGGGAAGCACAGATACGCAGTATTTT.